This T cell receptor beta chain was identified in a study of OX40 agonist ivuxolimab in advanced cancers. At the level of the study: As their treatment, patients were administered ivuxolimab, an agonistic anti-OX40 (CD134) antibody. Study-level results: Expanded peripheral T-cell antigen specificity went undetermined.

Repertoires were generated with immunoSEQ multiplex PCR, while TCRdb's copy carries only in-frame clones and drops some. The table has about 88,000 clones, about 87% seen once. Details on this clone: The antigen is unknown.

V was shortened by 1 base and J by 0 bases, with 6 bases between the two germline ends. The germline gives CDR1 LNHDA, CDR2 SQIVND (reference sequence). CDR3 size: 15 residues. The rearrangement links TRBV19 to TRBJ2-2, with D tentatively TRBD2 (5 bases). The source was CD4+ or CD8+ T cells sorted from blood, collected in a trial of the OX40 agonist ivuxolimab. This sequence originates from an adult with an advanced solid tumor such as melanoma, head and neck, liver or kidney cancer. The CDR3 DNA reads TGTGCCAGTAGTATAGCGGGGACGAACACCGGGGAGCTGTTTTTT. It encodes CASSIAGTNTGELFF.